This T cell receptor beta chain appears in the sequencing data of a study of vaccination effects on CD4 cells after COVID-19. Whole-study results and caveats: Whether induced by infection or by vaccine, clones showed marked clonal contraction late after vaccination.

Comments on this clone: As yet, its antigen is unknown.

Measured with immunoSEQ multiplex PCR; TCRdb has only the in-frame clones, and not every one. This table has 30,000 to 35,000 clones, around 75% appearing once. Cells that had been cultured for 10 days were the source of isolated CD4+ T cells. The infection with SARS-CoV-2 (confirmed by PCR) occurred in this person between March and December 2020. Everyone in the study got two shots of either the BNT162b2 or mRNA-1273 vaccine. The source of this sequence is a human donor who had a prior SARS-CoV-2 infection. The sample in question was CD4+ T cells from PBMCs cultured without peptide, obtained after COVID-19 vaccination.

In DNA form, the CDR3 reads TGTGCCAGCAGCTTAGATCTGCGGACTAGCGGGGGGCGGCAGTACTTC. It encodes CASSLDLRTSGGRQYF. The gene calls are TRBV11-2 and TRBJ2-7, with 14 bases fitting TRBD2. The trim removed 0 bases at V and 9 bases at J, leaving 7 bases unmatched. The germline CDR1 and CDR2 sequences are SGHAT and FQNNGV. The CDR3 is 16 residues long.